This T cell receptor (beta chain) was captured in a study of blood T cell repertoires in COVID-19. Study-level background: Donors in the United States, Italy and Spain gave samples during acute or convalescent COVID-19. T cells, B-cell-depleted T cells, or PBMCs provided the cDNA or gDNA that served as material.

Original data processing: Reference gene primer amplification in the assay estimated nucleated cell counts. This table comes from immunoSEQ multiplex PCR, and its TCRdb copy is limited to in-frame clones, with some not included. V, J and clone size were drawn from that table, and D and trimming were deduced from the DNA. The table records approximately 110,000 clones, 85% of them present only once. This TCR was recovered from a man between 50 and 59 years old with acute or convalescent COVID-19. Material for sequencing was peripheral blood.

The CDR3: CASSVAGTGETQYF. CDR3 coding DNA: TGTGCCAGCAGCGTAGCTGGGACAGGAGAGACCCAGTACTTC. The V call is TRBV9, the J call TRBJ2-5; 8 nucleotides line up with TRBD1. The CDR3 runs 14 residues. With 0 bases clipped from V and 4 bases from J, the junction kept 2 bases outside the gene matches. Germline V gives CDR1 SGDLS, CDR2 YYNGEE.